One sample yielded the 22 T cell receptor beta chains listed below, sequenced in a study of ipilimumab plus nivolumab after autologous stem cell transplantation. Produced via immunoSEQ multiplex PCR; TCRdb's table is partial and in-frame only. The table lists 43,000 or so clones, 88% of them singletons. Sequencing used PBMCs, obtained in a trial of ipilimumab plus nivolumab as post-transplant consolidation. These receptors all come from a male donor with multiple myeloma.

This clone was detected a few times. The chain is built from TRBV4-1 and TRBJ1-4; 7 bases are a match to TRBD1. This CDR3 comprises 19 residues. The germline V gene encodes CDR1 MGHRA and CDR2 YSYEKL. Losses at the gene ends were 1 base for V and 3 bases for J; bases not matched to a gene: 14. CDR3 protein: CASSQVSGGFGTANEKLFF. CDR3 DNA sequence: TGCGCCAGCAGCCAAGTTAGTGGAGGATTCGGGACAGCTAATGAAAAACTGTTTTTT.

The DNA of the CDR3 is TGCGCCAGCAGCTTGTTATTGGACAGGGCCTACGAGCAGTACTTC. Translating gives CASSLLLDRAYEQYF. The chain carries TRBV5-1 and TRBJ2-7; TRBD1 matches 8 bases. The germline gives CDR1 SGHRS, CDR2 YFSETQ. CDR3 length: 15 amino acids. V shed 1 base and J 2 bases; nucleotides not matched to a gene: 5.

The genes are TRBV2 and TRBJ2-5; 15 nucleotides line up with TRBD2. CDR3 length equals 17 residues. The V segment lost 3 bases and the J segment 3 bases; nucleotides outside the gene matches: 5. The germline V gene has CDR1 SNHLY and CDR2 FYNNEI. The chain's CDR3 is CASSDSGLAGGEETQYF. The CDR3 bases are TGTGCCAGCAGTGATTCGGGACTAGCGGGAGGTGAAGAGACCCAGTACTTC.

The chain links TRBV6-5 to TRBJ2-1; 7 bases fit TRBD2. J was trimmed by 6 bases and V by 8 bases; bases with no gene match: 10. Germline assignment: CDR1 MNHEY and CDR2 SVGAGI. The CDR3 has 14 residues. CDR3: CASRGTNTFNEQFF. The CDR3, as DNA: TGTGCCAGCCGAGGGACTAACACTTTCAATGAGCAGTTCTTC.

This sequence joins TRBV5-1 and TRBJ2-2; D gene ambiguous. Trimming stripped 2 bases from V and 0 bases from J, with 11 bases between. This CDR3 comprises 16 residues. Per germline, CDR1 SGHRS and CDR2 YFSETQ. The CDR3 protein is CASSFRLDPNTGELFF. Written as DNA, the CDR3 is TGCGCCAGCAGCTTCCGGCTAGATCCGAACACCGGGGAGCTGTTTTTT.

The chain is built from TRBV18 and TRBJ2-5; tentatively, D is TRBD1 or TRBD2 (6 bases each). V lost 4 bases, J lost 1 base, and 13 bases lay in between. This CDR3 comprises 15 residues. From germline, CDR1 is KGHSH and CDR2 LQKENI. The CDR3 protein is CASSLVRGPQETQYF. The CDR3 nucleotides are TGTGCCAGCTCACTGGTTCGGGGGCCCCAAGAGACCCAGTACTTC.

The V and J genes are TRBV4-2 and TRBJ2-1; 7 bases are shared with TRBD1. Germline V CDR1 and CDR2: LGHNA, YNFKEQ. J gave up 8 bases and V 3 bases, and 7 bases lay outside the gene matches. This CDR3 has 14 residues. The DNA for the CDR3 is TGTGCCAGCAGCCATCTTGACAGGGACCATGAGCAGTTCTTC. Translating it yields CASSHLDRDHEQFF.

This clone came up once. The V call is TRBV28, the J call TRBJ2-3; 7 bases fit TRBD2. CDR1 and CDR2 from the germline V gene are MDHEN and SYDVKM. V shed 6 bases, J shed 3 bases, and the junction held 6 bases outside the gene matches. This CDR3 has 14 amino acids. CDR3 sequence: CASRSGGITDTQYF. The CDR3 coding sequence is TGTGCCAGCAGGTCCGGGGGGATAACAGATACGCAGTATTTT.

The J gene is TRBJ1-1, the V gene TRBV9, with a possible D match to TRBD1 (6 bases). CDR1 and CDR2 (germline): SGDLS, YYNGEE. V lost 5 bases, J lost 0 bases, and 8 bases lay in between. This CDR3 is 13 amino acids long. CDR3 region: CASRGQMNTEAFF. As DNA, the CDR3 is TGTGCCAGCAGGGGACAAATGAACACTGAAGCTTTCTTT.

V and J are TRBV30 and TRBJ2-3; D remains unclear. V was clipped by 3 bases and J by 0 bases, with 4 bases between them. This CDR3 comprises 12 residues. The germline CDR1 and CDR2 sequences are GTSNPN and SVGIG (reference sequence). This chain's CDR3 is CAWRVSTDTQYF. CDR3 coding DNA: TGTGCCTGGAGGGTCAGCACAGATACGCAGTATTTT. The variable domain in full, completed from reference TRBV30 and TRBJ2-3, reads SQTIHQWPATLVQPVGSPLSLECTVEGTSNPNLYWYRQAAGRGLQLLFYSVGIGQISSEVPQNLSASRPQDRQFILSSKKLLLSDSGFYLCAWRVSTDTQYFGPGTRLTVL.

The CDR3 DNA reads as TGTGCCAGCTCACCAGGTACAGCTAACTATGGCTACACCTTC. Translation gives CASSPGTANYGYTF. The chain employs TRBV18 and TRBJ1-2; D is undetermined. V was shortened by 2 bases and J by 0 bases, with 7 bases between the two germline ends. Germline V CDR1 and CDR2: KGHSH, LQKENI. The CDR3 sequence is 14 residues long.

This chain links TRBV4-3 with TRBJ2-1, with 8 bases identical to TRBD2. CDR3 size: 14 residues. CDR1 LGHNA and CDR2 YSLEER come from the germline V gene. V gave up 1 base and J gave up 9 bases; unmatched junction bases: 5. The CDR3 DNA reads TGCGCCAGCAGCCAAGGCGGGGGGTGGGGTGAGCAGTTCTTC. Translation gives CASSQGGGWGEQFF.

The rearrangement joins TRBV18 to TRBJ2-5, with D possibly matching TRBD1 (5 bases). The CDR3 consists of 14 residues. Germline CDR1 reads KGHSH; CDR2 reads LQKENI. Trimming removed 4 bases from V and 5 bases from J, with 14 bases in between. The CDR3 loop is CASSLAGFRETQYF. As DNA, the CDR3 is TGTGCCAGCTCACTAGCAGGGTTCCGGGAGACCCAGTACTTC.

The rearrangement links TRBV19 to TRBJ1-1, with D uncertain. The V gene's germline CDR1 is LNHDA and CDR2 SQIVND (reference sequence). This CDR3 is 13 amino acids long. The ends were cut back, 1 base at V and 0 bases at J, with 3 bases in the middle. CDR3 nucleotides: TGTGCCAGTAGTATAGGGGTGAACACTGAAGCTTTCTTT. Its protein product is CASSIGVNTEAFF.

This clone was seen only once. The chain combines TRBV5-1 with TRBJ1-1; tentatively, D is TRBD1 (6 bases). Germline CDR1 SGHRS, CDR2 YFSETQ. V lost 4 bases and J lost 1, with 14 bases in between. The CDR3 totals 15 residues. For the CDR3, the DNA is TGCGCCAGCAGCAATTCGGGACAAACGAACACTGAAGCTTTCTTT. It encodes CASSNSGQTNTEAFF.

The chain carries TRBV6-1 and TRBJ2-5; D might be TRBD1 (6 bases). Per germline, CDR1 MNHNS and CDR2 SASEGT. V was pared by 0 bases and J by 1 base, with 12 bases between. This CDR3 is 16 amino acids long. CDR3 amino acids: CASSEALQGPQETQYF. As DNA, the CDR3 is TGTGCCAGCAGTGAAGCGCTTCAGGGGCCCCAAGAGACCCAGTACTTC.

The chain recombines TRBV11-2 with TRBJ1-3; unclear D gene. The CDR3 loop spans 17 amino acids. Trimming took off 0 bases at V and 0 bases at J, with 12 bases between the two ends. The germline V gene encodes CDR1 SGHAT and CDR2 FQNNGV. The CDR3 DNA follows: TGTGCCAGCAGCTTAGATCATTGGAGGAGCTCTGGAAACACCATATATTTT. This encodes CASSLDHWRSSGNTIYF.

V and J are TRBV10-3 and TRBJ1-3, with D possibly TRBD1 on 5 matching bases. CDR3 length: 19 residues. V lost 2 bases to trimming and J lost 4 bases, with 24 bases between them. In germline, CDR1 is ENHRY, CDR2 SYGVKD. CDR3 DNA sequence: TGTGCCATCAGTGAGCCTACAAGCCTAGGGGCCGGACTGGGAAACACCATATATTTT. This encodes CAISEPTSLGAGLGNTIYF.

This clone was seen more than once but under ten times. This chain uses TRBV19 with TRBJ1-5; D is ambiguous. V shed 5 bases and J shed 4 bases, with 15 bases lying between them. The CDR3 has 15 amino acids. CDR1 and CDR2 from the germline V gene are LNHDA and SQIVND (reference sequence). The CDR3 loop reads CASSQRLALNQPQHF. The CDR3 DNA reads as TGTGCCAGTAGTCAACGTCTTGCCCTAAATCAGCCCCAGCATTTT.

The genes are TRBV5-1 and TRBJ2-1; D possibly corresponds to TRBD2 (6 bases). V lost 4 bases and J lost 3, with 17 bases in between. This CDR3 is 16 amino acids long. CDR1 and CDR2 from the germline V gene are SGHRS and YFSETQ. CDR3 region: CASSDPGGGVYNEQFF. The CDR3 DNA is TGCGCCAGCAGCGACCCAGGTGGCGGGGTCTACAATGAGCAGTTCTTC.

The table lists this clone with a few counts. The chain uses TRBV7-2 and TRBJ1-6; D unclear. Trimming shortened V by 5 bases and J by 7 bases, and 6 bases separated the two germline ends. CDR3 size: 12 residues. The germline CDR1 and CDR2 sequences are SGHTA and FQGNSA. CDR3 loop: CASSPRNSPLHF. The CDR3 region has the DNA TGTGCCAGCAGCCCCCGGAATTCACCCCTCCACTTT.

This clone was detected only once. The gene calls are TRBV7-9 and TRBJ2-7; 10 bases align to TRBD1. With 5 bases clipped from V and 5 bases from J, the junction kept 3 bases outside the gene matches. The germline V gene encodes CDR1 SEHNR and CDR2 FQNEAQ (reference sequence). CDR3 length: 13 amino acids. The CDR3 region is CASSLTGGHEQYF. The CDR3 nucleotides are TGTGCCAGCAGCCTGACAGGGGGCCACGAGCAGTACTTC.